This T cell receptor beta chain stems from a study of OX40 agonist ivuxolimab in advanced cancers. Study at large: The patients received agonistic anti-OX40 (CD134) antibody ivuxolimab. Dose-escalation patients suffered from hepatocellular carcinoma, melanoma, renal cell or head and neck cancer. Regarding the study as a whole: The average count of expanded clones was higher among CD8+ T cells than among CD4+.

Regarding this clone: No antigen is known for it.

Using immunoSEQ multiplex PCR, the repertoire was profiled, and TCRdb retains in-frame clones only, with some absent. The sample has roughly 86,000 clones, roughly 92% seen once. Germline-derived CDR1 and CDR2 are MNHEY and SVGAGI. The V and J ends lost 3 bases and 5 bases respectively, with 13 bases between them. CDR3 size: 14 residues. This sequence was found in an adult with an advanced solid tumor such as melanoma, head and neck, liver or kidney cancer. J is TRBJ2-5 and V is TRBV6-5; D is perhaps TRBD2 (6 bases). Source: CD4+ or CD8+ T cells sorted from blood, taken in a trial of the OX40 agonist ivuxolimab. The CDR3 loop is CASSYQVGGETQYF. For the CDR3, the DNA is TGTGCCAGCAGTTATCAGGTTGGAGGGGAGACCCAGTACTTC.